A single sample is the source of the 27 T cell receptor beta chains below, sequenced in a study of OX40 agonist ivuxolimab in advanced cancers. TCRdb's table, derived via immunoSEQ multiplex PCR, lists solely in-frame clones and lacks some. The table has roughly 17,000 clones, roughly 88% seen once. This material consisted of CD4+ or CD8+ T cells sorted from blood, taken in a trial of the OX40 agonist ivuxolimab. The receptor source for this set is an adult with an advanced solid tumor such as melanoma, head and neck, liver or kidney cancer.

The chain recombines TRBV27 with TRBJ2-7; perhaps TRBD2 as D (6 bases). The CDR3 spans 14 residues. Germline CDR1 reads MNHEY; CDR2 reads SMNVEV (reference sequence). Between the trimmed V and J ends, which lost 4 bases and 2 bases, there was a span of 12 bases. CDR3 sequence (DNA): TGTGCCAGCAGTTATCGCGGGGCCCCCTACGAGCAGTACTTC. Translated, it gives CASSYRGAPYEQYF.

V is TRBV27 and J is TRBJ2-2; either TRBD1 or TRBD2 may supply D (5 bases each). This CDR3 is built from 15 residues. V lost 3 bases, J lost 5 bases, and 13 bases lay in between. Per the germline V gene, CDR1 is MNHEY and CDR2 is SMNVEV (reference sequence). The CDR3 loop reads CASSFGAGSTGELFF. CDR3 nucleotides: TGTGCCAGCAGTTTTGGGGCAGGGAGTACCGGGGAGCTGTTTTTT.

This clone was counted a single time. V is TRBV5-4 and J is TRBJ2-7; 10 bases match TRBD2. Per the germline V gene, CDR1 is SGHNT and CDR2 is YYREEE (reference sequence). J was trimmed by 4 bases and V by 1 base; bases with no gene match: 5. There are 15 residues in the CDR3. Written as DNA, the CDR3 is TGTGCCAGCAGCTTGCCCCTAGCGGGAGCGTACGAGCAGTACTTC. This translates into CASSLPLAGAYEQYF.

CDR3 in DNA: TGCGCCAGCAGCTTCGCAGGACTAGAGAAATTGGGAGAGACCCAGTACTTC. This sequence encodes CASSFAGLEKLGETQYF. The gene calls are TRBV5-1 and TRBJ2-5, with TRBD2 matching 7 bases. CDR1 is SGHRS, CDR2 YFSETQ, per germline. This CDR3 is built from 17 residues. The V segment lost 2 bases and the J segment 4 bases; nucleotides outside the gene matches: 14.

J is TRBJ2-1 and V is TRBV4-1; D is possibly TRBD2 (5 bases). The CDR3 loop spans 12 amino acids. V lost 4 bases and J 11 bases, leaving 12 bases between the germline ends. The germline gives CDR1 MGHRA, CDR2 YSYEKL. The CDR3 protein is CASSPGEGQQFF. Here the CDR3 DNA reads TGCGCCAGCAGCCCCGGAGAGGGCCAGCAGTTCTTC.

V and J are TRBV7-9 and TRBJ2-1, with D perhaps matching TRBD1 or TRBD2 (5 bases each). The CDR3 length is 15 residues. V gave up 5 bases and J gave up 2 bases, with 13 bases separating them. Germline V gene data show CDR1 as SEHNR and CDR2 as FQNEAQ (reference sequence). CDR3 nucleotides: TGTGCCAGCAGCCTAGGTCCGGGACCCTACAATGAGCAGTTCTTC. Protein: CASSLGPGPYNEQFF.

This chain joins TRBV29-1 and TRBJ2-1; 12 positions agree with TRBD2. CDR3 length: 13 amino acids. J gave up 8 bases and V 4 bases, and 3 bases lay outside the gene matches. Germline V gene data show CDR1 as SQVTM and CDR2 as ANQGSEA. The CDR3 DNA follows: TGCAGCGTTGGGGCTAGCGGGAGGGATGAGCAGTTCTTC. Translated: CSVGASGRDEQFF.

This chain links TRBV28 with TRBJ2-7, with 7 bases matching TRBD1. With V trimmed by 2 bases and J by 6 bases, 7 bases remained unmatched. The CDR3 loop spans 14 amino acids. The germline gives CDR1 MDHEN, CDR2 SYDVKM. The CDR3 reads CASSLQTGFSEQYF. The DNA for the CDR3 is TGTGCCAGCAGTTTACAGACAGGGTTCAGCGAGCAGTACTTC.

In its sample, this clone was seen a few times. This chain connects TRBV6-6 to TRBJ1-2; no definite D call. The germline CDR1 and CDR2 sequences are MNHNY and SVGAGI (reference sequence). CDR3 length equals 12 residues. V dropped 2 bases and J dropped 8 bases, with 9 bases sitting between them. As DNA, the CDR3 is TGTGCCAGCAGTTACCCAACGGGCGGCTACACCTTC. It specifies CASSYPTGGYTF.

J is TRBJ2-5 and V is TRBV30; no reliable D call. The V end was cut by 5 bases, the J end by 5 bases, with 21 bases between. Germline V gene lookup returns CDR1 GTSNPN and CDR2 SVGIG (reference sequence). The CDR3 extends over 15 amino acids. CDR3 DNA: TGTGCCTGGGGTTGCCCACCGGTATTTGCTGAGACCCAGTACTTC. This gives the protein CAWGCPPVFAETQYF.

V usage is TRBV28 and J usage is TRBJ2-3, with 8 bases identical to TRBD2. CDR3 length: 15 amino acids. V lost 2 bases, J lost 5 bases, and 6 bases stayed unmatched. Germline V gene sequence: CDR1 MDHEN, CDR2 SYDVKM. CDR3 sequence: CASSLAAGGRDTQYF. CDR3 sequence (DNA): TGTGCCAGCAGTTTAGCGGCGGGAGGACGAGATACGCAGTATTTT.

This sequence joins TRBV5-1 and TRBJ2-1, with TRBD2 matching 10 bases. With V trimmed by 9 bases and J by 3 bases, 12 bases remained unmatched. Germline lookup yields CDR1 SGHRS and CDR2 YFSETQ. CDR3 length equals 16 residues. The CDR3 loop reads CATAIAGGVGYNEQFF. CDR3 nucleotides: TGCGCCACAGCGATAGCGGGAGGAGTGGGCTACAATGAGCAGTTCTTC.

The V gene is TRBV4-1, the J gene TRBJ2-5; D unclear. The germline V gene has CDR1 MGHRA and CDR2 YSYEKL. This CDR3 has 15 amino acids. V lost 2 bases and J lost 1, with 11 bases in between. The CDR3 sequence: CASSQPTGIQETQYF. CDR3 in DNA: TGCGCCAGCAGCCAACCCACGGGTATCCAAGAGACCCAGTACTTC.

The J gene is TRBJ2-7, the V gene TRBV19, with TRBD1 matching 8 bases. The CDR3 totals 13 residues. The V and J ends lost 10 bases and 3 bases, in that order; junction bases with no gene match: 8. CDR1 and CDR2 from the germline V gene are LNHDA and SQIVND (reference sequence). CDR3 in amino acids: CATLGQGGYEQYF. CDR3 DNA sequence: TGTGCCACCTTAGGACAGGGCGGCTACGAGCAGTACTTC.

In nucleotides, the CDR3 is TGTGCCAGCAGTTTTTGGGAGGCGGGAGTGGTATCCAATGAGCAGTTCTTC. This encodes CASSFWEAGVVSNEQFF. This chain links TRBV28 with TRBJ2-1, with 7 bases fitting TRBD2. V shed 3 bases and J 6 bases; nucleotides not matched to a gene: 14. The CDR3 is 17 residues long. The germline V gene encodes CDR1 MDHEN and CDR2 SYDVKM.

To note about this clone: Other DNA sequences in this sample translate to the same CDR3. The rearrangement uses TRBV11-2 and TRBJ2-3; TRBD2 aligns across 9 bases. Unmatched junction bases numbered 6, after V lost 5 bases and J lost 6 bases. From germline, CDR1 is SGHAT and CDR2 FQNNGV. The CDR3 is 14 amino acids. This CDR3 reads CASSPGTSLDTQYF. CDR3 nucleotide sequence: TGTGCCAGCAGCCCCGGGACTAGCTTGGATACGCAGTATTTT. Variable domain in full (rest from reference TRBV11-2 and TRBJ2-3): EAGVAQSPRYKIIEKRQSVAFWCNPISGHATLYWYQQILGQGPKLLIQFQNNGVVDDSQLPKDRFSAERLKGVDSTLKIQPAKLEDSAVYLCASSPGTSLDTQYFGPGTRLTVL.

The rearrangement uses TRBV28 and TRBJ1-2, with 8 bases lining up with TRBD1. V lost 6 bases to trimming and J lost 3 bases; unmatched junction nucleotides: 6. The germline CDR1 and CDR2 sequences are MDHEN and SYDVKM. The CDR3 has 14 amino acids. The CDR3 here is CASRQTGDDYGYTF. Here the CDR3 DNA reads TGTGCCAGCAGGCAGACAGGGGATGACTATGGCTACACCTTC.

V usage is TRBV15 and J usage is TRBJ2-7; a possible D gene is TRBD2 (5 bases). The CDR3 sequence is 16 residues long. Germline-derived CDR1 and CDR2 are LNHNV and YYDKDF (reference sequence). The germline V and J ends were trimmed by 0 bases and 3 bases, with 15 bases remaining between them. The chain's CDR3 is CATSRDISSEGYEQYF. In DNA form, the CDR3 reads TGTGCCACCAGCAGAGATATCTCATCCGAGGGCTACGAGCAGTACTTC.

The J gene is TRBJ2-5, the V gene TRBV12-2. TRBV12-2 is labeled a pseudogene. The CDR3 is made up of 13 amino acids. The CDR3 DNA sequence: TGTGCAAGTCGCTCAAGGTGTAGGGAGACCCAGTACTTC. It codes for CASRSRCRETQYF.

The chain is built from TRBV15 and TRBJ1-2; D not certain. Germline V gives CDR1 LNHNV, CDR2 YYDKDF (reference sequence). V was pared by 3 bases and J by 8 bases, with 22 bases between. CDR3 size: 16 residues. Here the CDR3 reads CATSSEVNFGVKGYTF. The DNA for the CDR3 is TGTGCCACCAGCAGTGAAGTTAACTTTGGAGTGAAGGGCTACACCTTC. Combining the CDR3 with reference TRBV15 and TRBJ1-2 gives the whole variable domain DAMVIQNPRYQVTQFGKPVTLSCSQTLNHNVMYWYQQKSSQAPKLLFHYYDKDFNNEADTPDNFQSRRPNTSFCFLDIRSPGLGDTAMYLCATSSEVNFGVKGYTFGSGTRLTVV.

The V gene is TRBV6-1, the J gene TRBJ2-5, with D perhaps matching TRBD1 (5 bases). The last part of the DNA fits TRBJ2-7 better; the J call may be wrong. The CDR3 runs to 13 residues. Per germline, CDR1 MNHNS and CDR2 SASEGT. The CDR3 region is CASSEVPQDEQYF. In DNA, the CDR3 is TGTGCCAGCAGTGAAGTCCCACAGGACGAGCAGTACTTC.

The chain links TRBV5-1 to TRBJ1-1, with D maybe TRBD1 (5 bases). CDR1 is SGHRS and CDR2 is YFSETQ in the germline V gene. The CDR3 has 15 residues. V lost 6 bases and J lost 4, with 19 bases in between. The CDR3 sequence: CASKLGGTRGTEAFF. CDR3 coding DNA: TGCGCCAGCAAATTGGGAGGGACCAGAGGCACTGAAGCTTTCTTT.

The J gene is TRBJ1-1, the V gene TRBV12-5; D unclear. This CDR3 region has 18 residues. Germline CDR1 is LGHNT and CDR2 is FRNRAP. V was cut by 0 bases and J by 11 bases, with 28 bases left in between. CDR3 loop: CASGLVRELATLSLSAFF. In DNA form, the CDR3 reads TGTGCTAGTGGTTTGGTACGCGAGTTAGCAACGCTGTCTCTGTCCGCTTTCTTT.

The chain carries TRBV6-4 and TRBJ1-5; the D is unclear. Trimming left V 0 bases short and J 10 bases short, with 7 bases between. CDR1 MRHNA and CDR2 SNTAGT come from the germline V gene. The CDR3 consists of 12 residues. DNA of the CDR3: TGTGCCAGCAGTGACTCGAAGGGACCCCAGCATTTT. This translates into CASSDSKGPQHF.

This clone was recorded only once. This chain links TRBV6-5 with TRBJ1-2; no reliable D call. This CDR3 spans 13 amino acids. Germline V CDR1 and CDR2: MNHEY, SVGAGI. V was cut by 2 bases and J by 8 bases, with 12 bases left in between. DNA for the CDR3: TGTGCCAGCAGTTACCTTTCTAGTCGGGGCTACACCTTC. Protein product: CASSYLSSRGYTF.

The chain employs TRBV7-9 and TRBJ1-4; 7 positions agree with TRBD1. This CDR3 is 15 amino acids long. Germline V gene sequence: CDR1 SEHNR, CDR2 FQNEAQ (reference sequence). The V gene end was trimmed by 5 bases and the J gene end by 0 bases; junction bases not matched to a gene: 3. The CDR3 bases are TGTGCCAGCAGCCCTGGGACAGCAACTAATGAAAAACTGTTTTTT. This translates into CASSPGTATNEKLFF.

The chain recombines TRBV7-9 with TRBJ2-1; tentatively, D is TRBD1 (5 bases). Trimming removed 2 bases from V and 15 bases from J, with 20 bases in between. Germline CDR1 and CDR2: SEHNR and FQNEAQ (reference sequence). The CDR3 contains 14 residues. CDR3 in DNA: TGTGCCAGCAGCTTACAACAGGTTCGCGCTTTTCCGTTCTTC. Protein: CASSLQQVRAFPFF.